A selection of T cell receptor beta chains follows, all from one sample in a study of blood T cell repertoires in COVID-19. Using immunoSEQ multiplex PCR, the repertoire was profiled, and TCRdb retains in-frame clones only, with some absent. The table lists fewer than 60,000 clones, over 70% of them singletons. Sequenced: peripheral blood. Receptor source: a human donor with active COVID-19. The donor label of this sample is uncertain. CDR3s include the opening cysteine and the closing phenylalanine or tryptophan. The order of the fields is clone size, D gene, V gene, J gene, CDR3 protein, CDR3 DNA. D genes are given only for firm matches. Where a row states a size, it is once, few, many or the class of an expanded clone; other rows omit it.

clone_size: NA; d_call: TRBD1; v_call: TRBV2; j_call: TRBJ1-2; cdr3_aa: CASSAGQAQGYTF; cdr3_nt: TGTGCCAGCAGTGCCGGACAGGCCCAAGGCTACACCTTC
clone_size: NA; d_call: NA; v_call: TRBV11-3; j_call: TRBJ2-1; cdr3_aa: CASSFGGWDEQFF; cdr3_nt: TGTGCCAGCAGCTTTGGGGGCTGGGATGAGCAGTTCTTC
clone_size: NA; d_call: NA; v_call: TRBV29-1; j_call: TRBJ1-3; cdr3_aa: CSVEDGRGFIYF; cdr3_nt: TGCAGCGTTGAAGATGGCAGGGGATTCATATATTTT
clone_size: NA; d_call: NA; v_call: TRBV5-6; j_call: TRBJ2-2; cdr3_aa: CASSRAPRPAGELFF; cdr3_nt: TGTGCCAGCTCGAGGGCCCCCCGTCCCGCCGGGGAGCTGTTTTTT
clone_size: NA; d_call: NA; v_call: TRBV2; j_call: TRBJ2-2; cdr3_aa: CASSELEATGELFF; cdr3_nt: TGTGCCAGCAGTGAATTAGAGGCGACCGGGGAGCTGTTTTTT
clone_size: NA; d_call: TRBD2; v_call: TRBV11-2; j_call: TRBJ2-1; cdr3_aa: CASSRGLRVEQFF; cdr3_nt: TGTGCCAGCAGCCGGGGACTACGGGTTGAGCAGTTCTTC
clone_size: few; d_call: NA; v_call: TRBV12-3/TRBV12-4; j_call: TRBJ1-5; cdr3_aa: CASSQFHNQPQHF; cdr3_nt: TGTGCCAGCAGCCAATTCCATAATCAGCCCCAGCATTTT
clone_size: NA; d_call: NA; v_call: TRBV4-2; j_call: TRBJ2-5; cdr3_aa: CASSQRGEVAWGTQYF; cdr3_nt: TGTGCCAGCAGCCAGCGGGGTGAGGTAGCGTGGGGGACCCAGTACTTC
clone_size: NA; d_call: NA; v_call: TRBV5-1; j_call: TRBJ2-3; cdr3_aa: CASGKADSHTDTQYF; cdr3_nt: TGCGCCAGTGGTAAAGCGGATAGCCACACAGATACGCAGTATTTT
clone_size: NA; d_call: TRBD2; v_call: TRBV6-5; j_call: TRBJ2-5; cdr3_aa: CASSFGSGIWETQYF; cdr3_nt: TGTGCCAGCAGTTTCGGTAGCGGGATCTGGGAGACCCAGTACTTC
clone_size: NA; d_call: TRBD1; v_call: TRBV5-1; j_call: TRBJ2-1; cdr3_aa: CASSLIGTGYNEQFF; cdr3_nt: TGCGCCAGCAGCTTGATTGGGACAGGGTACAATGAGCAGTTCTTC
clone_size: NA; d_call: TRBD1; v_call: TRBV28; j_call: TRBJ1-4; cdr3_aa: CASSLPGTGGYEKLFF; cdr3_nt: TGTGCCAGCAGTTTGCCCGGGACAGGGGGCTATGAAAAACTGTTTTTT
clone_size: NA; d_call: TRBD1; v_call: TRBV4-1; j_call: TRBJ2-5; cdr3_aa: CASSHLGQVRETQYF; cdr3_nt: TGCGCCAGCAGCCACCTAGGACAGGTCCGAGAGACCCAGTACTTC
clone_size: NA; d_call: NA; v_call: TRBV2; j_call: TRBJ1-5; cdr3_aa: CASRSGVRSNQPQHF; cdr3_nt: TGTGCCAGCAGATCAGGGGTTAGGAGCAATCAGCCCCAGCATTTT
clone_size: few; d_call: TRBD1; v_call: TRBV19; j_call: TRBJ2-1; cdr3_aa: CASSVQGRDNEQFF; cdr3_nt: TGTGCCAGTAGTGTACAGGGGCGGGACAATGAGCAGTTCTTC
clone_size: NA; d_call: TRBD1; v_call: TRBV5-1; j_call: TRBJ1-3; cdr3_aa: CASSYGTEGNTIYF; cdr3_nt: TGCGCCAGCAGCTACGGGACAGAAGGAAACACCATATATTTT
clone_size: once; d_call: TRBD2; v_call: TRBV10-2; j_call: TRBJ2-7; cdr3_aa: CASSELRGGASYEQYF; cdr3_nt: TGCGCCAGCAGTGAGTTACGGGGGGGCGCCTCCTACGAGCAGTACTTC
clone_size: NA; d_call: TRBD1; v_call: TRBV4-2; j_call: TRBJ1-5; cdr3_aa: CASSRIDRGWGKPQHF; cdr3_nt: TGTGCCAGCAGCCGCATTGACAGGGGTTGGGGGAAGCCCCAGCATTTT
clone_size: NA; d_call: TRBD1; v_call: TRBV5-1; j_call: TRBJ1-2; cdr3_aa: CASSSPGQGEVGGYTF; cdr3_nt: TGCGCCAGCAGCTCCCCGGGACAGGGGGAGGTAGGTGGCTACACCTTC
clone_size: NA; d_call: TRBD1; v_call: TRBV5-4; j_call: TRBJ1-6; cdr3_aa: CASSYRGTGGGSPLHF; cdr3_nt: TGTGCCAGTTCCTATCGAGGGACAGGGGGTGGCTCACCCCTCCACTTT
clone_size: NA; d_call: NA; v_call: TRBV15; j_call: TRBJ2-1; cdr3_aa: CATSTRNEQFF; cdr3_nt: TGTGCCACCAGCACCCGCAATGAGCAGTTCTTC
clone_size: few; d_call: TRBD1; v_call: TRBV19; j_call: TRBJ2-1; cdr3_aa: CASGQGNEQFF; cdr3_nt: TGTGCCAGTGGACAGGGAAATGAGCAGTTCTTC
clone_size: few; d_call: NA; v_call: TRBV6-5; j_call: TRBJ1-4; cdr3_aa: CASSYSAGVENEKLFF; cdr3_nt: TGTGCCAGCAGTTACTCGGCCGGGGTCGAAAATGAAAAACTGTTTTTT
clone_size: NA; d_call: NA; v_call: TRBV2; j_call: TRBJ1-5; cdr3_aa: CASSQRSGNQPQHF; cdr3_nt: TGTGCCAGCAGTCAAAGGAGCGGGAATCAGCCCCAGCATTTT
clone_size: NA; d_call: TRBD2; v_call: TRBV4-1; j_call: TRBJ2-1; cdr3_aa: CASSQSITSGGYNEQFF; cdr3_nt: TGCGCCAGCAGCCAATCTATAACTAGCGGTGGGTACAATGAGCAGTTCTTC
clone_size: NA; d_call: NA; v_call: TRBV9; j_call: TRBJ1-3; cdr3_aa: CASSVDNRPYTIYF; cdr3_nt: TGTGCCAGCAGCGTAGACAACAGACCCTACACCATATATTTT